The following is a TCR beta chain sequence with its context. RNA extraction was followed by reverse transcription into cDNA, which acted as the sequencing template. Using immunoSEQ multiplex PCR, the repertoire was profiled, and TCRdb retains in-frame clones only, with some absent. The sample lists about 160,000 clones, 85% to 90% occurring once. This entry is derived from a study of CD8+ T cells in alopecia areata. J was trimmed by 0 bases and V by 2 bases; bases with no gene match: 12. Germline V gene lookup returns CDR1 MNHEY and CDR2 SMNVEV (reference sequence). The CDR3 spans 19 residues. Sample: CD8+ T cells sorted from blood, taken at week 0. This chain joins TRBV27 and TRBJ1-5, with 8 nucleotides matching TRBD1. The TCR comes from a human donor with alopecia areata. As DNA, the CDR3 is TGTGCCAGCAGTTTACGGCCCGACAGGGGATTCGATAGCAATCAGCCCCAGCATTTT. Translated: CASSLRPDRGFDSNQPQHF.